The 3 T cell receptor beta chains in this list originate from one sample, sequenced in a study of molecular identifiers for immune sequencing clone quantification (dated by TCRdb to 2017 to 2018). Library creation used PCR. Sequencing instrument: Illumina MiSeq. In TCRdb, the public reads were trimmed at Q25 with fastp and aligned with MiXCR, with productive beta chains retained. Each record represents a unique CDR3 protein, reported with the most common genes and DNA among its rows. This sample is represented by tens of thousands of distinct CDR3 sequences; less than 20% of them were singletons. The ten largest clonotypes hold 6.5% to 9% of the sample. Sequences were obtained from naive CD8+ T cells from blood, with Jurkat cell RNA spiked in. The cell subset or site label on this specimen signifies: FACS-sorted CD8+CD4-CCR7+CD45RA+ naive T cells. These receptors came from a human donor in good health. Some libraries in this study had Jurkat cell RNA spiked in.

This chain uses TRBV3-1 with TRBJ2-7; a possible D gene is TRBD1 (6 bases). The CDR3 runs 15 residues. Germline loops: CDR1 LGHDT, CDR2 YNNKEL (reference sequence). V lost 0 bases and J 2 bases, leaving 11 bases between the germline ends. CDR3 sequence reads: CASSQDSGATYEQYF. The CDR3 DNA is TGTGCCAGCAGCCAAGATTCAGGGGCCACCTACGAGCAGTACTTC.

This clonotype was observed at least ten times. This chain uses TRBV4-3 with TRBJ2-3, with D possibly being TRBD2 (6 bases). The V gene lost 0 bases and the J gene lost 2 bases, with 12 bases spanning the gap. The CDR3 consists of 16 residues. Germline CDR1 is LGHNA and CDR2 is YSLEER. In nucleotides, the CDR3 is TGCGCCAGCAGCCAAGATCTACTAGCCTTCACAGATACGCAGTATTTT. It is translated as CASSQDLLAFTDTQYF.

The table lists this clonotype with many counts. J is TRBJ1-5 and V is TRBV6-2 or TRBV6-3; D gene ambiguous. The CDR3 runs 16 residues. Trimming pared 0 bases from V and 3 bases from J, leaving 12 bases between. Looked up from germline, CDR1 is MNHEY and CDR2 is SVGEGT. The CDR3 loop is CASSYSYGDVNQPQHF. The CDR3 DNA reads TGTGCCAGCAGTTACTCGTACGGTGACGTCAATCAGCCCCAGCATTTT.